This T cell receptor (beta chain) was captured by sequencing in a study of Ad26.COV2.S vaccination and SARS-CoV-2 variants. About the study: Enrollment placed the donor in the COV1001 Ad26.COV2.S trial arm. Ad26.COV2.S was injected intramuscularly once or twice, 56 days apart.

Described treatment: around 19 received Ad26.COV2.S at low or high dose, single or two shots; about five received placebo; per-sample allocation not given. After the first vaccine or placebo injection, samples were drawn on day 63. Aged 18-55 years, donor was enrolled in Boston in the early 2020s. Its platform was an Ad26 vector, and its expressed antigen was Wuhan-strain SARS-CoV-2 spike. There are 12 residues in the CDR3. V was shortened by 6 bases and J by 2 bases, with 7 bases between the two germline ends. CDR1 MNHEY and CDR2 SVGAGI come from the germline V gene. Data came from immunoSEQ multiplex PCR; TCRdb stores just in-frame clones and leaves some out. The sample yields 360,000 or so clones, roughly 87% seen once.

Sequences were derived from peripheral blood, sampled in a trial of Ad26.COV2.S vaccine versus placebo. The chain uses TRBV6-5 and TRBJ1-2; no clear D gene. The receptor was derived from a person aged 18-65 years who received the Ad26.COV2.S COVID-19 vaccine or a placebo. The DNA of the CDR3 is TGTGCCAGCAGCAGAACAAACTATGGCTACACCTTC. It is translated as CASSRTNYGYTF.